This TCR beta chain derives from a study of spatial heterogeneity in lung cancer. Trimming took 5 bases from V and 5 from J; bases not matched to a gene: 12. This CDR3 is built from 16 residues. This clonotype was detected ten times or more. The library protocol tagged each TCR cDNA with a unique molecular identifier. MiXCR was run by TCRdb on the 5' RACE reads, yielding one entry per CDR3 protein. The table lists about 39,000 distinct CDR3 sequences, around 3.3% of them singletons. Time point defined: sample taken at primary tumor resection. This TCR derives from a male donor with early-stage non-small cell lung cancer. The sample was normal lung tissue next to the tumor, taken at surgery. The chain joins TRBV12-3 or TRBV12-4 to TRBJ2-5; TRBD1 matches 9 bases. The CDR3 sequence is CASSQDGTGSWETQYF. Written as DNA, the CDR3 is TGTGCCAGCAGTCAAGATGGGACAGGGTCATGGGAGACCCAGTACTTC.